This T cell receptor (beta chain) was retrieved from a study of T cells in Graves' hyperthyroidism and ophthalmopathy. The study's findings and limits: Ophthalmopathy stood apart from stable hyperthyroidism in a 13 V-J model.

This clonotype was recorded at least ten times. Its target is unknown. What was amplified from RNA transcripts were TCR beta CDR3 regions. When the TCR CDR3 underwent first-round RT-PCR, the HTBI primer set was used. TCRdb independently ran MiXCR on the multiplex PCR reads; one entry per CDR3 protein. The sample has hundreds of thousands of distinct CDR3 sequences; 20% to 25% are singletons. Germline CDR1 reads KGHSH; CDR2 reads LQKENI. CDR3 length: 13 residues. V was pared by 7 bases and J by 0 bases, with 9 bases between. This receptor was identified in a young man with Graves' ophthalmopathy. Source material: blood. The chain uses TRBV18 and TRBJ1-1; D possibly corresponds to TRBD1 (5 bases). The CDR3 region has the DNA TGTGCCAGCTTAGGACACTTGAACACTGAAGCTTTCTTT. Translated, it gives CASLGHLNTEAFF.